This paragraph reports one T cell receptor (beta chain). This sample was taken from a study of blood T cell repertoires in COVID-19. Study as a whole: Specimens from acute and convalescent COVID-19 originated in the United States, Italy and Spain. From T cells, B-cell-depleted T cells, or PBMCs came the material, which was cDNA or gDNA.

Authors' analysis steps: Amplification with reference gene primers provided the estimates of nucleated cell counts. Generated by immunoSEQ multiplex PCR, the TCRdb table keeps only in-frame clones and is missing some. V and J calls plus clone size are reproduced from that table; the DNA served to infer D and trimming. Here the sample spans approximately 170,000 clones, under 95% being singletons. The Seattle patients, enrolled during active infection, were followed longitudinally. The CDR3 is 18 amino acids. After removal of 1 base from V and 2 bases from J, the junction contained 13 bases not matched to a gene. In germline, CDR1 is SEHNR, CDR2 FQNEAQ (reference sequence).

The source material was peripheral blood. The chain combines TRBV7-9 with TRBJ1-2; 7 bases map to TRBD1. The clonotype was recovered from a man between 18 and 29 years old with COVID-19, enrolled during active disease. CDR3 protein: CASSLGATGLTYNYGYTF. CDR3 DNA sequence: TGTGCCAGCAGCTTAGGTGCGACAGGGCTCACCTACAACTATGGCTACACCTTC.